One and the same sample provided the 25 T cell receptor beta chains below, sequenced in a study of T and B cells in COVID-19 patients. BIOMED2 TRB-A/B primer pools were used in multiplex TRB PCR. TCRdb reprocessed the multiplex PCR reads with MiXCR, giving one entry per CDR3 protein. The sample carries 20,000 to 25,000 distinct CDR3 sequences, about a third recorded once. Blood genomic DNA input for TRB amplification was about 240-550 ng. Sequencing was carried out using blood. The receptors derive from a human donor who had recovered from COVID-19.

The CDR3 loop is CASSLANSYEQYF. The CDR3 coding sequence is TGTGCCAGCAGCTTAGCGAACTCCTACGAGCAGTACTTC. The chain couples TRBV5-6 to TRBJ2-7; D is uncertain. Germline CDR1 is SGHDT and CDR2 is YYEEEE. CDR3 size: 13 residues. Trimming left V 2 bases short and J 0 bases short, with 6 bases between.

The chain links TRBV6-6 to TRBJ1-2; D is ambiguous. Germline loops: CDR1 MNHNY, CDR2 SVGAGI (reference sequence). The V gene lost 7 bases and the J gene lost 7 bases, with 13 bases spanning the gap. This CDR3 region has 12 residues. The CDR3 here is CASIPGRRGYTF. The CDR3 DNA sequence: TGTGCCAGCATCCCCGGTCGTCGTGGCTACACCTTC.

The chain couples TRBV20-1 to TRBJ1-5; D is unclear. Trimming shortened V by 8 bases and J by 6 bases, and 20 bases separated the two germline ends. Germline CDR1 and CDR2: DFQATT and SNEGSKA (reference sequence). The CDR3 covers 14 residues. The CDR3 DNA reads as TGCAGTACCTCCCATCACTCGGACGGTCAGCCCCAGCATTTT. Its protein product is CSTSHHSDGQPQHF.

This clonotype has more than one count but fewer than ten. This chain uses TRBV7-9 with TRBJ2-7, with 12 nucleotides matching TRBD2. With V trimmed by 5 bases and J by 5 bases, 7 bases remained unmatched. This CDR3 has 15 amino acids. Germline CDR1 SEHNR, CDR2 FQNEAQ (reference sequence). The CDR3 nucleotides read TGTGCCAGCAGCGACCCTAGCGGGGGGGCCGACGAGCAGTACTTC. It specifies CASSDPSGGADEQYF.

The chain employs TRBV20-1 and TRBJ1-1, with TRBD1 as a possible D gene (6 bases). Germline loops: CDR1 DFQATT, CDR2 SNEGSKA (reference sequence). This CDR3 is 13 amino acids long. V was shortened by 6 bases and J by 7 bases, with 18 bases between the two germline ends. In DNA form, the CDR3 reads TGCAGTGCCCGGCGGGGGGCGCATGGTGAAGCTTTCTTT. Amino acids: CSARRGAHGEAFF.

This chain connects TRBV5-1 to TRBJ2-1; D possibly corresponds to TRBD2 (6 bases). Germline CDR1 SGHRS, CDR2 YFSETQ. This CDR3 spans 14 amino acids. Between the trimmed V and J ends, which lost 0 bases and 5 bases, there was a span of 9 bases. The CDR3 here is CASSLEPGDNEQFF. DNA of the CDR3: TGCGCCAGCAGCTTGGAACCGGGGGACAATGAGCAGTTCTTC.

This clonotype was seen at least ten times. The chain is built from TRBV5-6 and TRBJ2-5; D call uncertain. V lost 0 bases to trimming and J lost 2 bases, with 5 bases between them. This CDR3 contains 13 residues. In germline, CDR1 is SGHDT, CDR2 YYEEEE. The CDR3 nucleotides read TGTGCCAGCAGCTTGGCGGTACAAGAGACCCAGTACTTC. Translated, it gives CASSLAVQETQYF.

This clonotype turned up a few times. This chain connects TRBV12-3 or TRBV12-4 to TRBJ1-1; D ambiguous. The CDR3 sequence is 13 residues long. Trimming cost V 3 bases and J 0 bases, with 5 bases left between them. The CDR3 nucleotides are TGTGCCAGCAGTTTGACCGTGAACACTGAAGCTTTCTTT. This translates into CASSLTVNTEAFF.

This chain links TRBV12-3 or TRBV12-4 with TRBJ2-1; the match to TRBD2 covers 7 bases. The CDR3 runs to 15 residues. Trimming cost V 1 base and J 5 bases; bases outside gene matches: 5. CDR3 DNA sequence: TGTGCCAGCAGTTTAGTTACGGGACTAAACAATGAGCAGTTCTTC. Its protein product is CASSLVTGLNNEQFF.

In its sample, this clonotype ranks as medium-sized. The chain carries TRBV11-3 and TRBJ2-3; the match to TRBD2 covers 15 bases. V trimming: 4 bases; J trimming: 5 bases; junction bases outside the gene matches: 7. Germline assignment: CDR1 SGHNT and CDR2 YENEEA. This CDR3 has 17 amino acids. The CDR3 sequence is CASSSWTSGGAIDTQYF. As DNA, the CDR3 is TGTGCCAGCAGCTCATGGACTAGCGGGGGGGCCATAGATACGCAGTATTTT. The full variable domain, completed using reference TRBV11-3 and TRBJ2-3, is EAGVVQSPRYKIIEKKQPVAFWCNPISGHNTLYWYLQNLGQGPELLIRYENEEAVDDSQLPKDRFSAERLKGVDSTLKIQPAELGDSAVYLCASSSWTSGGAIDTQYFGPGTRLTVL.

This clonotype was recorded many times. V gene TRBV5-4 combines with J gene TRBJ2-3, with 12 bases that match TRBD2. The germline V gene has CDR1 SGHNT and CDR2 YYREEE (reference sequence). The CDR3 is made up of 16 amino acids. J was trimmed by 8 bases and V by 4 bases; bases with no gene match: 11. CDR3 in DNA: TGTGCCAGCAGCGTGACTAGCGGGGGCCCCGGGGGTACGCAGTATTTT. Translated: CASSVTSGGPGGTQYF.

In its sample, this clonotype is medium-sized. V gene TRBV19 combines with J gene TRBJ2-2; the D gene is possibly TRBD2 (7 bases). Looked up from germline, CDR1 is LNHDA and CDR2 is SQIVND (reference sequence). The V end lost 7 bases, the J end lost 1 base, and 16 bases lay between the germline ends. The CDR3 is 16 amino acids. This CDR3 reads CASNWGLAENTGELFF. CDR3 coding DNA: TGTGCCAGTAACTGGGGGCTAGCGGAGAACACCGGGGAGCTGTTTTTT.

The J gene is TRBJ2-5, the V gene TRBV11-3; D is possibly TRBD1 or TRBD2 (6 bases each). CDR1 is SGHNT and CDR2 is YENEEA in the germline V gene. This CDR3 spans 14 amino acids. V was pared by 5 bases and J by 1 base, with 11 bases between. Here the CDR3 reads CASSAGHFQETQYF. In DNA form, the CDR3 reads TGTGCCAGCAGCGCGGGACACTTCCAAGAGACCCAGTACTTC.

This clonotype appeared a few times. V gene TRBV18 combines with J gene TRBJ2-5; 11 nucleotides line up with TRBD2. Trimming cost V 6 bases and J 6 bases; bases outside gene matches: 6. CDR1 and CDR2 (germline): KGHSH, LQKENI. The CDR3 runs 14 residues. The CDR3 DNA reads as TGTGCCAGCTCCCCTGCTAGCGGGGGGAAGACCCAGTACTTC. This encodes CASSPASGGKTQYF.

This clonotype was picked up many times. The V and J genes are TRBV6-5 and TRBJ2-2; no definite D call. The CDR3 runs to 14 residues. V lost 0 bases, J lost 1 base, and 3 bases lay in between. Germline loops: CDR1 MNHEY, CDR2 SVGAGI. CDR3 nucleotides: TGTGCCAGCAGTTACTCTGGGAACACCGGGGAGCTGTTTTTT. This sequence encodes CASSYSGNTGELFF.

A few counts support this clonotype. This rearrangement joins TRBV30 to TRBJ1-5; D is ambiguous. Germline CDR1 is GTSNPN and CDR2 is SVGIG (reference sequence). The CDR3 covers 13 residues. V lost 2 bases to trimming and J lost 5 bases, with 10 bases between them. CDR3 DNA: TGTGCCTGGAGTCAAAGATCCGATCAGCCCCAGCATTTT. Protein: CAWSQRSDQPQHF. The full variable domain, completed using reference TRBV30 and TRBJ1-5, is SQTIHQWPATLVQPVGSPLSLECTVEGTSNPNLYWYRQAAGRGLQLLFYSVGIGQISSEVPQNLSASRPQDRQFILSSKKLLLSDSGFYLCAWSQRSDQPQHFGDGTRLSIL.

The gene calls are TRBV11-3 and TRBJ2-7; TRBD1 matches at 9 bases. Unmatched junction bases numbered 17, after V lost 5 bases and J lost 3 bases. This CDR3 has 18 amino acids. CDR1 and CDR2 (germline): SGHNT, YENEEA. The CDR3 protein is CASSPPKTGTGNFYEQYF. The CDR3 nucleotides read TGTGCCAGCAGCCCACCCAAAACCGGGACAGGGAACTTCTACGAGCAGTACTTC.

CDR3 sequence reads: CASSYSGRVPVYNYTF. The DNA for the CDR3 is TGTGCCAGCAGTTACTCGGGCAGGGTTCCTGTCTATAACTACACCTTC. This sequence joins TRBV6-5 and TRBJ1-2; a possible D gene is TRBD1 (5 bases). With 0 bases removed from V and 10 bases from J, the gap between germline ends came to 21 bases. The germline V gene encodes CDR1 MNHEY and CDR2 SVGAGI. This CDR3 has 16 amino acids.

The gene calls are TRBV5-1 and TRBJ1-2; weak D call: TRBD1 (6 bases). The V gene's germline CDR1 is SGHRS and CDR2 YFSETQ. The length of the CDR3 is 14 residues. Trimming cost V 0 bases and J 8 bases, with 14 bases left between them. The CDR3 bases are TGCGCCAGCAGCTTGGGGTTCGGGGGGCTAGGCTACACCTTC. It codes for CASSLGFGGLGYTF.

The genes are TRBV6-1 and TRBJ1-5; D gene ambiguous. The CDR3 covers 11 residues. V was trimmed by 5 bases and J by 4 bases, leaving 3 bases between them. Germline CDR1 is MNHNS and CDR2 is SASEGT. Here the CDR3 reads CASSKNQPQHF. DNA for the CDR3: TGTGCCAGCAGTAAAAATCAGCCCCAGCATTTT.

This clonotype was detected ten times or more. The chain carries TRBV6-5 and TRBJ2-3, with D possibly being TRBD2 (7 bases). The ends were cut back, 2 bases at V and 1 base at J, with 19 bases in the middle. The CDR3 is 18 amino acids. The germline V gene encodes CDR1 MNHEY and CDR2 SVGAGI. The DNA of the CDR3 is TGTGCCAGCAGTTACGTAGGAGGGGGGGGGCGCGGCACAGATACGCAGTATTTT. It encodes CASSYVGGGGRGTDTQYF.

This clonotype rates as medium-sized. The CDR3 is CASSPGLADYEQYF. The CDR3 DNA is TGTGCCAGCAGCCCGGGACTAGCGGACTACGAGCAGTACTTC. The chain carries TRBV11-3 and TRBJ2-7; 11 nucleotides match TRBD2. Germline V CDR1 and CDR2: SGHNT, YENEEA. After removal of 5 bases from V and 3 bases from J, the junction contained 3 bases not matched to a gene. This CDR3 has 14 amino acids.

The rearrangement uses TRBV20-1 and TRBJ2-3, with 9 positions matching TRBD1. The CDR3 covers 14 residues. In germline, CDR1 is DFQATT, CDR2 SNEGSKA (reference sequence). Unmatched junction bases numbered 4, after V lost 5 bases and J lost 1 base. This CDR3 reads CSAPDRGRTDTQYF. The CDR3 region has the DNA TGCAGTGCTCCGGACAGGGGACGCACAGATACGCAGTATTTT.

This clonotype occurred a few times. The chain combines TRBV7-9 with TRBJ2-1; TRBD1 matches 7 bases. V shed 10 bases and J 9 bases; nucleotides not matched to a gene: 12. The CDR3 sequence is 13 residues long. The germline gives CDR1 SEHNR, CDR2 FQNEAQ (reference sequence). In nucleotides, the CDR3 is TGTGCCACCCGCCGACAGGGCCAAACTGAGCAGTTCTTC. Protein product: CATRRQGQTEQFF.

A few counts support this clonotype. The chain recombines TRBV6-5 with TRBJ1-1, with D hard to call. Germline V gives CDR1 MNHEY, CDR2 SVGAGI. The CDR3 runs to 15 residues. The V end lost 0 bases, the J end lost 1 base, and 9 bases lay between the germline ends. Here the CDR3 DNA reads TGTGCCAGCAGTTACTCGCAGACTAGGAACACTGAAGCTTTCTTT. Its translation: CASSYSQTRNTEAFF.